The 14 T cell receptor beta chains given below trace back to one sample, sequenced in a study of blood T cell repertoires in COVID-19. Profiled with immunoSEQ multiplex PCR; TCRdb holds only in-frame clones, not every one. The sample consists of 40,000 to 55,000 clones, 82% of them appearing once. The sample was peripheral blood. Receptors were obtained from a woman aged 70-85 years with acute or convalescent COVID-19.

This clone was counted once. The chain combines TRBV2 with TRBJ2-7; 8 bases agree with TRBD2. CDR1 is SNHLY, CDR2 FYNNEI, per germline. The V segment lost 5 bases and the J segment 3 bases; nucleotides outside the gene matches: 9. The CDR3 has 15 residues. The CDR3 DNA follows: TGTGCCAGCAGTCGTGCGCGGGAGGCTAGCTACGAGCAGTACTTC. Translation gives CASSRAREASYEQYF.

The chain is built from TRBV7-2 and TRBJ2-3, with unresolved D. The CDR3 is 13 residues long. Per germline, CDR1 SGHTA and CDR2 FQGNSA. Between the trimmed V and J ends, which lost 4 bases and 4 bases, there was a span of 9 bases. In DNA form, the CDR3 reads TGTGCCAGCAGCTATATTCCCGCAGATACGCAGTATTTT. Its translation is CASSYIPADTQYF.

The chain joins TRBV7-9 to TRBJ1-1; the D is unclear. Deletions cut 3 bases from V and 5 bases from J, with 4 bases between. CDR3 length: 11 residues. Per the germline V gene, CDR1 is SEHNR and CDR2 is FQNEAQ (reference sequence). The CDR3 DNA follows: TGTGCCAGCAGCTTGAGGACTGAAGCTTTCTTT. Translation gives CASSLRTEAFF.

V usage is TRBV7-6 and J usage is TRBJ1-1; TRBD1 matches 10 bases. Germline lookup yields CDR1 SGHVS and CDR2 FNYEAQ. This CDR3 is built from 15 residues. V gave up 6 bases and J gave up 2 bases; unmatched junction bases: 6. The CDR3 here is CASSPGTGENTEAFF. The CDR3 DNA reads as TGTGCCAGCAGTCCCGGGACAGGGGAAAACACTGAAGCTTTCTTT.

The chain carries TRBV5-1 and TRBJ2-2, with D tentatively TRBD1 (5 bases). The CDR3 spans 14 residues. Germline CDR1 and CDR2: SGHRS and YFSETQ. Trimming shortened V by 5 bases and J by 3 bases, and 11 bases separated the two germline ends. The CDR3: CASRSPGYTGELFF. CDR3 DNA: TGCGCCAGCAGATCACCAGGGTACACCGGGGAGCTGTTTTTT.

CDR3 amino acids: CASSRGQGEETQYF. The DNA of the CDR3 is TGCGCCAGCAGCCGGGGACAGGGAGAGGAGACCCAGTACTTC. The chain has TRBV5-1 and TRBJ2-5; TRBD1 matches 9 bases. The CDR3 totals 14 residues. With 4 bases clipped from V and 5 bases from J, the junction kept 6 bases outside the gene matches. The germline CDR1 and CDR2 sequences are SGHRS and YFSETQ.

The chain couples TRBV27 to TRBJ2-6; perhaps TRBD1 as D (5 bases). Between the trimmed V and J ends, which lost 6 bases and 0 bases, there was a span of 12 bases. Germline V lookup: CDR1 MNHEY, CDR2 SMNVEV (reference sequence). This CDR3 region has 16 residues. The CDR3 bases are TGTGCCAGCAGGCGACAGTACCCCTCTGGGGCCAACGTCCTGACTTTC. Protein product: CASRRQYPSGANVLTF.

The chain recombines TRBV2 with TRBJ2-2, with D possibly matching TRBD2 (5 bases). The CDR3 covers 15 residues. CDR1 is SNHLY, CDR2 FYNNEI, per germline. V was pared by 1 base and J by 1 base, with 7 bases between. The DNA for the CDR3 is TGTGCCAGCAGTGAAGGGACTTTGAACACCGGGGAGCTGTTTTTT. It specifies CASSEGTLNTGELFF.

CDR3: CAISESGDSRGIQYF. CDR3 bases: TGTGCCATCAGTGAGTCCGGCGACAGTAGGGGCATTCAGTACTTC. The chain has TRBV10-3 and TRBJ2-4; weak D call: TRBD1 (5 bases). The CDR3 has 15 amino acids. Trimming took 0 bases from V and 9 from J, leaving 15 bases between them. CDR1 and CDR2 (germline): ENHRY, SYGVKD.

V and J are TRBV4-2 and TRBJ2-7; 8 bases are a match to TRBD1. The germline gives CDR1 LGHNA, CDR2 YNFKEQ. The CDR3 has 15 amino acids. The junction had 3 bases not matched to a gene; V was cut back by 2 bases and J by 0 bases. CDR3 in amino acids: CASSQRTGSSYEQYF. CDR3 DNA: TGTGCCAGCAGCCAACGGACAGGGAGCTCCTACGAGCAGTACTTC.

The chain links TRBV9 to TRBJ2-1, with 8 nucleotides matching TRBD1. In germline, CDR1 is SGDLS, CDR2 YYNGEE. This CDR3 contains 14 residues. With 3 bases clipped from V and 4 bases from J, the junction kept 3 bases outside the gene matches. CDR3 in DNA: TGTGCCAGCAGCGGGACAGGGCCTTACAATGAGCAGTTCTTC. Protein product: CASSGTGPYNEQFF.

This clone has just one count. This chain joins TRBV30 and TRBJ2-3, with a tentative D call TRBD2 (6 bases). The germline V gene has CDR1 GTSNPN and CDR2 SVGIG (reference sequence). This CDR3 has 16 amino acids. V gave up 0 bases and J gave up 7 bases, with 20 bases separating them. DNA for the CDR3: TGTGCCTGGAGTGTACATTCGGGGGTAACCGGGAATACGCAGTATTTT. Protein product: CAWSVHSGVTGNTQYF.

J is TRBJ2-3 and V is TRBV7-9; possible D gene TRBD1, 5 bases. Trimming took off 5 bases at V and 1 base at J, with 16 bases between the two ends. The CDR3 runs to 16 residues. Germline CDR1 and CDR2: SEHNR and FQNEAQ (reference sequence). The CDR3: CASSRSRGQGTDTQYF. CDR3 nucleotides: TGTGCCAGCAGCCGTTCAAGGGGTCAGGGCACAGATACGCAGTATTTT.

This clone was counted a single time. J is TRBJ2-7 and V is TRBV11-3; 12 bases fit TRBD2. Losses at the gene ends were 6 bases for V and 2 bases for J; bases not matched to a gene: 8. CDR3 length: 16 amino acids. In germline, CDR1 is SGHNT, CDR2 YENEEA. The DNA of the CDR3 is TGTGCCAGCAGACGGGAAGGGACTAGCGGGCCCTACGAGCAGTACTTC. Amino acid sequence: CASRREGTSGPYEQYF.